The 15 T cell receptor beta chains below were found in one sample sequenced in a study of T cells in Graves' hyperthyroidism and ophthalmopathy. Template material for amplifying TCR beta CDR3 regions consisted of RNA transcripts. TCR CDR3 underwent first-round RT-PCR with the HTBI primer set. TCRdb redid the calling of the multiplex PCR reads with MiXCR, one entry per CDR3 protein. Of over 300,000 distinct CDR3 sequences listed, around 15% are singletons. The sequencing input was blood. Receptor source: a woman in her 40s with Graves' ophthalmopathy.

The sample holds many counts of this clonotype. The chain has TRBV5-1 and TRBJ2-3; 7 bases line up with TRBD1. Germline lookup yields CDR1 SGHRS and CDR2 YFSETQ. The CDR3 is made up of 14 amino acids. V was pared by 4 bases and J by 1 base, with 3 bases of the junction left unmatched. This CDR3 is CASSPGQGTDTQYF. CDR3 coding DNA: TGCGCCAGCAGCCCAGGACAGGGCACAGATACGCAGTATTTT.

This chain links TRBV19 with TRBJ1-5; 9 bases agree with TRBD1. Germline V gene sequence: CDR1 LNHDA, CDR2 SQIVND (reference sequence). The CDR3 covers 15 residues. The V segment lost 4 bases and the J segment 7 bases; nucleotides outside the gene matches: 8. The CDR3 DNA follows: TGTGCCAGTAGTACCTGGGACAGGGCTAAGCAGCCCCAGCATTTT. This sequence encodes CASSTWDRAKQPQHF.

This clonotype was detected only a few times. This chain links TRBV19 with TRBJ1-6; D remains unclear. Per the germline V gene, CDR1 is LNHDA and CDR2 is SQIVND (reference sequence). This CDR3 is 13 amino acids long. V shed 0 bases and J shed 7 bases, with 4 bases lying between them. The CDR3, as DNA: TGTGCCAGTAGTATAGAGAGGAATTCACCCCTCCACTTT. Its translation: CASSIERNSPLHF.

This clonotype appeared many times. V is TRBV2 and J is TRBJ2-7, with TRBD2 identical over 11 bases. This CDR3 is built from 15 residues. Trimming removed 4 bases from V and 6 bases from J; junction bases left unmatched: 8. The germline CDR1 and CDR2 sequences are SNHLY and FYNNEI. The CDR3 DNA follows: TGTGCCAGCAGTGTTCAACTAGCGGGAGAAGGCGAGCAGTACTTC. Translating gives CASSVQLAGEGEQYF.

This chain links TRBV4-2 with TRBJ2-2; the D gene is possibly TRBD2 (6 bases). The V end lost 3 bases, the J end lost 0 bases, and 14 bases lay between the germline ends. Germline V gene data show CDR1 as LGHNA and CDR2 as YNFKEQ. CDR3 length: 17 amino acids. In DNA form, the CDR3 reads TGTGCCAGCAGCCAGTCAGGAGGGGCCTCGAACACCGGGGAGCTGTTTTTT. Its protein product is CASSQSGGASNTGELFF.

CDR3 amino acids: CASSSGKGTLVSYEQYF. The CDR3, as DNA: TGTGCCAGCAGCTCTGGGAAGGGGACTCTAGTTTCCTACGAGCAGTACTTC. The genes are TRBV7-8 and TRBJ2-7, with D perhaps matching TRBD2 (6 bases). The CDR3 runs to 17 residues. The germline V and J ends were trimmed by 4 bases and 1 base, with 20 bases remaining between them. Germline V lookup: CDR1 SGHVS, CDR2 FQNEAQ.

The chain is built from TRBV11-3 and TRBJ2-7, with 16 bases identical to TRBD2. The ends lost 5 bases at V and 2 bases at J; junction bases unmatched: 3. The germline CDR1 and CDR2 sequences are SGHNT and YENEEA. The CDR3 extends over 16 amino acids. This chain's CDR3 is CASSLGTSGRAYEQYF. As DNA, the CDR3 is TGTGCCAGCAGCCTCGGGACTAGCGGGAGGGCCTACGAGCAGTACTTC.

V usage is TRBV29-1 and J usage is TRBJ1-4, with 9 bases that match TRBD1. After removal of 0 bases from V and 7 bases from J, the junction contained 9 bases not matched to a gene. The CDR3 contains 16 residues. The germline CDR1 and CDR2 sequences are SQVTM and ANQGSEA. In nucleotides, the CDR3 is TGCAGCGTTGAAGAAGGGCTCCCGGACAGGGGTGAAAAACTGTTTTTT. Translating gives CSVEEGLPDRGEKLFF.

The rearrangement uses TRBV2 and TRBJ2-7, with 9 nucleotides matching TRBD2. CDR3 length: 14 amino acids. V shed 7 bases, J shed 6 bases, and the junction held 10 bases outside the gene matches. CDR1 is SNHLY and CDR2 is FYNNEI in the germline V gene. CDR3 in DNA: TGTGCCAGCACCCTAGCGGGGCCTAGGGGCGAGCAGTACTTC. Amino acids: CASTLAGPRGEQYF.

This clonotype was detected once. The J gene is TRBJ2-5, the V gene TRBV6-1; D possibly corresponds to TRBD1 (5 bases). V was clipped by 6 bases and J by 0 bases, with 14 bases between them. The CDR3 spans 15 residues. The V gene's germline CDR1 is MNHNS and CDR2 SASEGT. As DNA, the CDR3 is TGTGCCAGCAGGCGCTTCGACAGCAACCAAGAGACCCAGTACTTC. Translation gives CASRRFDSNQETQYF.

This clonotype was seen ten or more times. The chain joins TRBV28 to TRBJ2-5; 14 bases agree with TRBD2. The CDR3 is 16 residues long. Germline loops: CDR1 MDHEN, CDR2 SYDVKM. The V segment lost 3 bases and the J segment 1 base; nucleotides outside the gene matches: 1. The CDR3 reads CASSLGLAGAQETQYF. The CDR3 region has the DNA TGTGCCAGCAGTTTGGGACTAGCGGGAGCCCAAGAGACCCAGTACTTC.

This clonotype was detected only a few times. The rearrangement links TRBV5-6 to TRBJ1-3; D call uncertain. Germline assignment: CDR1 SGHDT and CDR2 YYEEEE. There are 15 residues in the CDR3. The ends were cut back, 3 bases at V and 0 bases at J, with 10 bases in the middle. The CDR3 region is CASSSLKSSGNTIYF. The CDR3 DNA follows: TGTGCCAGCAGCTCCCTCAAGAGCTCTGGAAACACCATATATTTT.

The CDR3 spells CASSQDQGGSSTDTQYF. In nucleotides, the CDR3 is TGCGCCAGCAGCCAAGATCAGGGGGGCTCAAGCACAGATACGCAGTATTTT. The chain carries TRBV4-1 and TRBJ2-3, with a possible D match to TRBD1 (7 bases). Germline V CDR1 and CDR2: MGHRA, YSYEKL. There are 17 residues in the CDR3. V lost 0 bases to trimming and J lost 0 bases, with 13 bases between them.

The table lists this clonotype with many counts. V and J are TRBV2 and TRBJ2-5; possible D gene TRBD1, 6 bases. The CDR3 runs to 16 residues. Germline loops: CDR1 SNHLY, CDR2 FYNNEI. Trimming shortened V by 2 bases and J by 0 bases, and 13 bases separated the two germline ends. CDR3 nucleotides: TGTGCCAGCAGTGAACCCCGGACAGCGTACCAAGAGACCCAGTACTTC. This translates into CASSEPRTAYQETQYF.

This clonotype was seen repeatedly, ten times or more. The rearrangement uses TRBV5-1 and TRBJ1-4; 9 nucleotides align to TRBD1. Germline lookup yields CDR1 SGHRS and CDR2 YFSETQ. V was clipped by 0 bases and J by 7 bases; unmatched bases: 4. This CDR3 contains 15 residues. The CDR3 region is CASSLEGTGTEKLFF. The CDR3 nucleotides read TGCGCCAGCAGCTTGGAGGGGACAGGGACTGAAAAACTGTTTTTT.